The 18 T cell receptor beta chains below were found in one sample sequenced in a study of beta chain features in type 1 diabetes. What was sequenced were expressed TCRB transcripts, since all of the isolated RNA had been reverse transcribed. The data were produced by immunoSEQ multiplex PCR, yet TCRdb's version contains in-frame clones alone and is incomplete. The table records a few hundred thousand clones, approximately 14% of them present only once. The material sequenced was naive CD4+ T cells from blood. All receptors come from a man aged 25 to 40 in good health.

V usage is TRBV5-4 and J usage is TRBJ2-5; 7 bases match TRBD2. Germline CDR1 reads SGHNT; CDR2 reads YYREEE (reference sequence). The CDR3 runs 16 residues. Trimming took 0 bases from V and 2 from J; bases not matched to a gene: 7. For the CDR3, the DNA is TGTGCCAGCAGCTTGGCCCTGTCTAGCGGACAAGAGACCCAGTACTTC. Translating gives CASSLALSSGQETQYF.

This clone was found a few times. The chain uses TRBV27 and TRBJ1-1; D unresolved. From germline, CDR1 is MNHEY and CDR2 SMNVEV (reference sequence). The CDR3 length is 14 residues. V was trimmed by 2 bases and J by 1 base, leaving 8 bases between them. CDR3 sequence: CASSLGLPNTEAFF. Here the CDR3 DNA reads TGTGCCAGCAGTTTAGGACTTCCGAACACTGAAGCTTTCTTT.

The J gene is TRBJ1-1, the V gene TRBV9; D perhaps matches TRBD1 (6 bases). V lost 3 bases and J lost 4, with 16 bases in between. The CDR3 loop spans 15 amino acids. Germline lookup yields CDR1 SGDLS and CDR2 YYNGEE. The chain's CDR3 is CASSGKTGIVTEAFF. The DNA of the CDR3 is TGTGCCAGCAGCGGAAAGACAGGCATTGTCACTGAAGCTTTCTTT.

V usage is TRBV5-6 and J usage is TRBJ2-1, with D possibly being TRBD1 (5 bases). CDR3 length equals 16 residues. Germline V gene data show CDR1 as SGHDT and CDR2 as YYEEEE. Trimming shortened V by 5 bases and J by 3 bases, and 18 bases separated the two germline ends. The CDR3 bases are TGTGCCAGCAGTTACCGTCAGGGTGGAGTCTACAATGAGCAGTTCTTC. This sequence encodes CASSYRQGGVYNEQFF.

The genes are TRBV10-3 and TRBJ2-2; D remains unclear. Germline V CDR1 and CDR2: ENHRY, SYGVKD. V was clipped by 0 bases and J by 0 bases, with 5 bases between them. There are 15 residues in the CDR3. The CDR3 spells CAISESSANTGELFF. CDR3 sequence (DNA): TGTGCCATCAGTGAGTCTTCGGCGAACACCGGGGAGCTGTTTTTT.

This rearrangement joins TRBV19 to TRBJ2-1, with D possibly being TRBD2 (6 bases). V lost 4 bases and J lost 4, with 11 bases in between. CDR1 and CDR2 from the germline V gene are LNHDA and SQIVND (reference sequence). The CDR3 has 14 amino acids. The CDR3 DNA reads as TGTGCCAGTAGTACGGTCGGGGGTTACAATGAGCAGTTCTTC. It translates to CASSTVGGYNEQFF. Drawing the rest from reference TRBV19 and TRBJ2-1, the complete variable domain is DGGITQSPKYLFRKEGQNVTLSCEQNLNHDAMYWYRQDPGQGLRLIYYSQIVNDFQKGDIAEGYSVSREKKESFPLTVTSAQKNPTAFYLCASSTVGGYNEQFFGPGTRLTVL.

This clone was found a few times. The J gene is TRBJ2-3, the V gene TRBV2, with a weak D call TRBD2 (5 bases). From germline, CDR1 is SNHLY and CDR2 FYNNEI. The CDR3 sequence is 11 residues long. V was pared by 6 bases and J by 4 bases, with 5 bases between. CDR3 nucleotides: TGTGCCAGCAGGGAGGCAGATACGCAGTATTTT. It codes for CASREADTQYF.

This clone was seen only a few times. The rearrangement uses TRBV7-2 and TRBJ2-3; D gene uncertain. V was shortened by 3 bases and J by 0 bases, with 10 bases between the two germline ends. This CDR3 comprises 15 residues. CDR1 is SGHTA, CDR2 FQGNSA, per germline. The CDR3 DNA reads as TGTGCCAGCAGCTTCGGCCTGGGGAGCACAGATACGCAGTATTTT. Protein product: CASSFGLGSTDTQYF.

The V and J genes are TRBV7-9 and TRBJ2-3, with TRBD1 identical over 9 bases. The ends lost 1 base at V and 4 bases at J; junction bases unmatched: 6. CDR3 size: 16 residues. Germline loops: CDR1 SEHNR, CDR2 FQNEAQ (reference sequence). The DNA of the CDR3 is TGTGCCAGCAGCTTAGACCGGGACAGGGTATCAGATACGCAGTATTTT. Translated, it gives CASSLDRDRVSDTQYF.

This clone showed up just a few times. This sequence joins TRBV10-3 and TRBJ2-7, with 10 bases matching TRBD2. Trimming took 8 bases from V and 3 from J; bases not matched to a gene: 4. The CDR3 sequence is 13 residues long. Germline CDR1 and CDR2: ENHRY and SYGVKD. CDR3 protein: CAILASGGYEQYV. In DNA form, the CDR3 reads TGTGCCATCCTGGCTAGCGGGGGCTACGAGCAGTACGTC.

This clone was counted a few times. The chain employs TRBV10-3 and TRBJ2-7; possibly TRBD1 or TRBD2 for D (5 bases each). Germline V CDR1 and CDR2: ENHRY, SYGVKD. This CDR3 is built from 15 residues. The V end was cut by 6 bases, the J end by 7 bases, with 22 bases between. The CDR3 bases are TGTGCCATCAGCCCCTTAGGTGGGGGTCGGAGTGAGCAGTACTTC. This encodes CAISPLGGGRSEQYF.

This clone was seen only a few times. The V call is TRBV7-2, the J call TRBJ2-1; D is unresolved. There are 13 residues in the CDR3. Germline V gene data show CDR1 as SGHTA and CDR2 as FQGNSA. V gave up 0 bases and J gave up 8 bases, with 8 bases separating them. CDR3 region: CASSLALLDEQFF. The CDR3 DNA reads as TGTGCCAGCAGCTTAGCCCTCCTGGATGAGCAGTTCTTC. Variable domain in full (rest from reference TRBV7-2 and TRBJ2-1): GAGVSQSPSNKVTEKGKDVELRCDPISGHTALYWYRQSLGQGLEFLIYFQGNSAPDKSGLPSDRFSAERTGGSVSTLTIQRTQQEDSAVYLCASSLALLDEQFFGPGTRLTVL.

The chain joins TRBV19 to TRBJ2-6, with D possibly being TRBD2 (6 bases). The V end was cut by 7 bases, the J end by 0 bases, with 10 bases between. The germline CDR1 and CDR2 sequences are LNHDA and SQIVND (reference sequence). The CDR3 loop spans 15 amino acids. The CDR3 DNA reads as TGTGCCAGTAAGGCGGGATCCTCTGGGGCCAACGTCCTGACTTTC. Its translation is CASKAGSSGANVLTF.

The chain combines TRBV30 with TRBJ2-1, with TRBD2 identical over 9 bases. The V and J ends lost 3 bases and 4 bases, in that order; junction bases with no gene match: 4. The germline CDR1 and CDR2 sequences are GTSNPN and SVGIG (reference sequence). The CDR3 loop spans 14 amino acids. Written as DNA, the CDR3 is TGTGCCTGGAGGAGCGGGAGGTCGTACAATGAGCAGTTCTTC. Protein sequence: CAWRSGRSYNEQFF.

The chain joins TRBV5-1 to TRBJ1-5, with TRBD1 matching over 10 bases. V shed 3 bases and J 3 bases; nucleotides not matched to a gene: 3. The CDR3 totals 15 residues. In germline, CDR1 is SGHRS, CDR2 YFSETQ. In DNA, the CDR3 is TGCGCCAGCAGCTGGGGACAGGGGCCCAATCAGCCCCAGCATTTT. The encoded protein is CASSWGQGPNQPQHF.

The rearrangement joins TRBV7-8 to TRBJ2-1; 8 nucleotides align to TRBD1. CDR3 length: 16 residues. J was trimmed by 1 base and V by 5 bases; bases with no gene match: 7. CDR1 is SGHVS, CDR2 FQNEAQ, per germline. CDR3 in amino acids: CASSLGRTGSYNEQFF. The DNA of the CDR3 is TGTGCCAGCAGCCTAGGTAGGACAGGGTCCTACAATGAGCAGTTCTTC.

This clone was detected once. The chain employs TRBV30 and TRBJ1-3, with D uncertain. Germline lookup yields CDR1 GTSNPN and CDR2 SVGIG (reference sequence). V lost 3 bases and J 3 bases, leaving 6 bases between the germline ends. The CDR3 loop spans 12 amino acids. The CDR3 sequence is CAWSRGGNTIYF. The CDR3, as DNA: TGTGCCTGGAGCCGGGGTGGAAACACCATATATTTT.

This clone was seen a few times. The chain employs TRBV7-9 and TRBJ1-1; 7 bases fit TRBD1. V lost 1 base, J lost 8 bases, and 4 bases stayed unmatched. Per germline, CDR1 SEHNR and CDR2 FQNEAQ (reference sequence). The CDR3 contains 13 residues. The DNA of the CDR3 is TGTGCCAGCAGCTTAGACGGGACAGCAGAAGCTTTCTTT. Encoded protein: CASSLDGTAEAFF.